The rows below give T cell receptor beta chains drawn from one sample of a study of T-cell reconstitution after alpha-beta-depleted transplantation in children. Each CDR3 protein gets one entry after TCRdb re-called the PCR reads with MiXCR. The sample holds 150,000 to 250,000 distinct CDR3 sequences, about 6% seen once. The material sequenced was PBMCs, taken before TCRalphabeta/CD19-depleted stem cell transplant. These receptors were taken from a girl under three years old with combined immunodeficiency, due to receive a stem cell transplant. The CDR3 runs from the conserved cysteine through the conserved F or W.

v_call	j_call	cdr3_aa
TRBV4-3	TRBJ2-7	CASSQDPVGSGSYEQYF
TRBV6-1	TRBJ2-7	CASSEALGQWQYF
TRBV20-1	TRBJ2-7	CCAKEEALSSYEQYF
TRBV13	TRBJ1-1	CASSLDPGTEAFF
TRBV12-3/TRBV12-4	TRBJ2-1	CASSWWLGEQFF
TRBV27	TRBJ2-1	CASASGLAGYNEQFF
TRBV12-3/TRBV12-4	TRBJ2-1	CASTPPGWPLNEQFF
TRBV11-1	TRBJ2-7	CASSPLRSGSYEQYF
TRBV4-1	TRBJ2-5	CASSQVEQGLVTQYF
TRBV12-3/TRBV12-4	TRBJ2-7	CASSPGTSGLGQYF
TRBV15	TRBJ2-7	CATSSRTGAYEQYF
TRBV3-1	TRBJ2-1	CASSQLAGGLYNEQFF
TRBV11-2	TRBJ2-1	CASSLESVGAGSGEQFF
TRBV12-3/TRBV12-4	TRBJ2-7	CASSLSGVPTYEQYF
TRBV20-1	TRBJ2-7	CSARGGQGFFRSYEQYF
TRBV12-3/TRBV12-4	TRBJ2-3	CASSLGLETDTQYF
TRBV7-9	TRBJ2-1	CASSLVPAGGFSYNEQFF
TRBV11-3	TRBJ2-1	CASSFEGAYNEQFF
TRBV12-3/TRBV12-4	TRBJ1-2	CASSPSRVSGYTF
TRBV28	TRBJ1-2	CASSLFWTGNYGYTF
TRBV4-2	TRBJ2-5	CAMSDGFWETQYF
TRBV7-2	TRBJ2-7	CASSMDRAVYEQYF
TRBV7-9	TRBJ1-2	CASSSNIGTGAFYGYTF
TRBV4-3	TRBJ1-3	CASSQSRGGRSGNTIYF
TRBV5-5	TRBJ2-7	CASSLVPRGVGEQYF
TRBV25-1	TRBJ2-1	CASRDGNEQFF
TRBV29-1	TRBJ2-7	CSVAPGPPSYEQYF
TRBV4-3	TRBJ1-2	CASSQARGQHGYTF
TRBV4-3	TRBJ2-1	CASSQGWGPRGASYNEQFF
TRBV7-3	TRBJ2-1	CASSLKVTGRDEQFF
TRBV4-3	TRBJ2-1	CASSQTSTWPYNEQFF
TRBV9	TRBJ2-7	CASSVGWGHAYEQYF
TRBV27	TRBJ2-3	CASSFITSTDTQYF
TRBV12-3/TRBV12-4	TRBJ2-7	CASSLGLFEQYF
TRBV4-2	TRBJ2-7	CASSQGQDYEQYF
TRBV30	TRBJ2-5	CAWSDTSGEGYF
TRBV29-1	TRBJ2-3	CSVERADYTDTQYF
TRBV24-1	TRBJ1-2	CATSSVQTGPPPDGYTF
TRBV4-3	TRBJ1-1	CASSQGTAAATEAFF
TRBV12-3/TRBV12-4	TRBJ2-7	CASSFDGREYEQYF
TRBV12-3/TRBV12-4	TRBJ1-2	CASSLGLRGGYTF
TRBV7-8	TRBJ2-3	CASSLVRLASGTQYF
TRBV6-9	TRBJ2-5	CASSYEGLALETQYF